Listed here are 32 T cell receptor beta chains from one sample, sequenced in a study of neurological immune-mediated disorders (dated by TCRdb to the late 2010s). The library was generated by 5' RACE. Instrument used: Illumina HiSeq 2500. TCRdb cleaned the public reads at Q25 with fastp, built clones with MiXCR and kept in-frame beta chains. Records with the same CDR3 protein are collapsed into one entry carrying the most frequent genes and DNA. The sample includes some 37,000 distinct CDR3 sequences, with under 4% observed a single time. The ten most abundant clones make up around 8% of the sample. The time point label, as the study defines it: longitudinal time-point 1 (baseline). The material sequenced was PBMCs. The source is a woman aged 55-69 years with multiple sclerosis.

V is TRBV20-1 and J is TRBJ2-1; 13 positions match TRBD2. The V gene end was trimmed by 5 bases and the J gene end by 9 bases; junction bases not matched to a gene: 7. The CDR3 extends over 14 amino acids. CDR1 and CDR2 (germline): DFQATT, SNEGSKA (reference sequence). The CDR3 bases are TGCAGTGCTGGGACTAGCGGGGCCCGGGGTGAGCAGTTCTTC. It codes for CSAGTSGARGEQFF.

This clonotype has a count of ten or more. The chain recombines TRBV5-1 with TRBJ2-2, with D uncertain. Trimming removed 3 bases from V and 5 bases from J, with 8 bases in between. The CDR3 runs 13 residues. Germline V lookup: CDR1 SGHRS, CDR2 YFSETQ. In DNA, the CDR3 is TGCGCCAGCAGCTCGACATTAACCGGGGAGCTGTTTTTT. Protein product: CASSSTLTGELFF. The whole variable domain, remainder taken from reference TRBV5-1 and TRBJ2-2, is KAGVTQTPRYLIKTRGQQVTLSCSPISGHRSVSWYQQTPGQGLQFLFEYFSETQRNKGNFPGRFSGRQFSNSRSEMNVSTLELGDSALYLCASSSTLTGELFFGEGSRLTVL.

This clonotype occurred many times. V and J are TRBV2 and TRBJ2-2; 7 bases line up with TRBD2. This CDR3 is 15 amino acids long. The ends lost 11 bases at V and 0 bases at J; junction bases unmatched: 9. The germline V gene encodes CDR1 SNHLY and CDR2 FYNNEI. The CDR3 nucleotides read TGTGCCTCCCGGGCGGGAGAAGCGAACACCGGGGAGCTGTTTTTT. Amino acids: CASRAGEANTGELFF.

This clonotype was observed a few times. This chain connects TRBV7-2 to TRBJ2-5; D gene uncertain. Trimming pared 5 bases from V and 1 base from J, leaving 11 bases between. The CDR3 spans 14 residues. The germline gives CDR1 SGHTA, CDR2 FQGNSA. The CDR3 sequence: CASSPRRVQETQYF. In DNA form, the CDR3 reads TGTGCCAGCAGCCCCCGTAGGGTCCAAGAGACCCAGTACTTC. The complete variable domain, with remaining parts taken from reference TRBV7-2 and TRBJ2-5, reads GAGVSQSPSNKVTEKGKDVELRCDPISGHTALYWYRQSLGQGLEFLIYFQGNSAPDKSGLPSDRFSAERTGGSVSTLTIQRTQQEDSAVYLCASSPRRVQETQYFGPGTRLLVL.

This clonotype was recorded many times. The chain is built from TRBV7-2 and TRBJ2-7; TRBD1 is a possible D gene (6 bases). Germline lookup yields CDR1 SGHTA and CDR2 FQGNSA. V shed 0 bases and J shed 2 bases, with 17 bases lying between them. The CDR3 spans 17 residues. CDR3 region: CASSLARGKQGTYEQYF. For the CDR3, the DNA is TGTGCCAGCAGCTTAGCACGGGGAAAACAGGGAACCTACGAGCAGTACTTC.

In this sample, this clonotype turned up a few times. The V call is TRBV6-5, the J call TRBJ2-5; no definite D call. The CDR3 loop spans 14 amino acids. CDR1 MNHEY and CDR2 SVGAGI come from the germline V gene. Trimming cost V 0 bases and J 2 bases, with 7 bases left between them. CDR3 residues: CASSYSQGQETQYF. The CDR3 region has the DNA TGTGCCAGCAGTTACTCACAAGGTCAAGAGACCCAGTACTTC.

This clonotype came up many times. The V and J genes are TRBV3-1 and TRBJ1-5; the D is unclear. Germline CDR1 is LGHDT and CDR2 is YNNKEL (reference sequence). The ends were cut back, 1 base at V and 6 bases at J, with 10 bases in the middle. The CDR3 spans 14 residues. DNA for the CDR3: TGTGCCAGCAGCCAAGGCCAGGTGGTTCAGCCCCAGCATTTT. Translating it yields CASSQGQVVQPQHF.

This clonotype has just a few counts. V is TRBV12-3 or TRBV12-4 and J is TRBJ1-1; D might be TRBD1 (5 bases). The CDR3 covers 14 residues. Trimming pared 6 bases from V and 1 base from J, leaving 12 bases between. In DNA, the CDR3 is TGTGCCAGCAGGGGGGAGGGAGAGAACACTGAAGCTTTCTTT. Its protein product is CASRGEGENTEAFF.

This clonotype was picked up many times. The chain employs TRBV20-1 and TRBJ1-5; D is undetermined. The CDR3 has 17 amino acids. Germline lookup yields CDR1 DFQATT and CDR2 SNEGSKA (reference sequence). V was trimmed by 1 base and J by 0 bases, leaving 16 bases between them. The CDR3 nucleotides read TGCAGTGCTAGAGTAGGCGGCCACGGATATAGCAATCAGCCCCAGCATTTT. Encoded protein: CSARVGGHGYSNQPQHF.

Ten or more counts support this clonotype. CDR3 coding DNA: TGTGCCAGCAGTTTACACAGGGGGGGGGAGCAGTACTTC. Translated: CASSLHRGGEQYF. V and J are TRBV27 and TRBJ2-7, with TRBD1 as a possible D gene (8 bases). Trimming cost V 2 bases and J 7 bases, with 12 bases left between them. CDR3 length: 13 residues. Germline CDR1 reads MNHEY; CDR2 reads SMNVEV (reference sequence).

This clonotype was found many times. This rearrangement joins TRBV7-9 to TRBJ1-4; perhaps TRBD1 as D (5 bases). There are 13 residues in the CDR3. Germline V gives CDR1 SEHNR, CDR2 FQNEAQ (reference sequence). Trimming stripped 1 base from V and 12 bases from J, with 12 bases between. The CDR3 region has the DNA TGTGCCAGCAGCTTAGTGGGTGACAGCGAACTGTTTTTT. Protein product: CASSLVGDSELFF.

This clonotype was detected ten times or more. This rearrangement joins TRBV10-3 to TRBJ2-1, with 12 bases lining up with TRBD1. V was pared by 5 bases and J by 8 bases, with 4 bases of the junction left unmatched. The germline V gene has CDR1 ENHRY and CDR2 SYGVKD. CDR3 length equals 14 residues. The CDR3 loop reads CAISPGQGADEQFF. CDR3 bases: TGTGCCATCAGTCCGGGACAGGGGGCCGATGAGCAGTTCTTC.

In this sample, this clonotype turned up many times. The chain recombines TRBV20-1 with TRBJ2-2, with D perhaps matching TRBD1 (7 bases). Germline CDR1 is DFQATT and CDR2 is SNEGSKA (reference sequence). The CDR3 is made up of 16 amino acids. V lost 0 bases to trimming and J lost 6 bases, with 17 bases between them. This chain's CDR3 is CSARDRRGRGAGELFF. DNA for the CDR3: TGCAGTGCTAGAGATCGGAGGGGGCGTGGGGCCGGGGAGCTGTTTTTT.

With respect to this clonotype: Since a much larger clone is just one base distant, this may be a read error. The J gene is TRBJ2-5, the V gene TRBV20-1, with D perhaps TRBD1 or TRBD2 (7 bases each). Germline V gives CDR1 DFQATT, CDR2 SNEGSKA (reference sequence). The CDR3 runs 14 residues. CDR3 DNA: TGCAGTGCCCACCGACAGGGCGGGCGGGAGAACCAGTACTTC. It is translated as CSAHRQGGRENQYF.

This clonotype is labeled medium-sized. This chain links TRBV7-9 with TRBJ1-5; D ambiguous. V was clipped by 5 bases and J by 6 bases, with 11 bases between them. The CDR3 runs to 13 residues. The germline gives CDR1 SEHNR, CDR2 FQNEAQ (reference sequence). This CDR3 reads CASSQTGVQPQHF. DNA of the CDR3: TGTGCCAGCAGCCAGACCGGGGTTCAGCCCCAGCATTTT.

This clonotype has a count of ten or more. This rearrangement joins TRBV7-8 to TRBJ1-1; no clear D. This CDR3 is 14 amino acids long. Germline values: CDR1 SGHVS, CDR2 FQNEAQ. The V gene lost 0 bases and the J gene lost 1 base, with 6 bases spanning the gap. For the CDR3, the DNA is TGTGCCAGCAGCTTAGCGCAACCGAACACTGAAGCTTTCTTT. This encodes CASSLAQPNTEAFF.

This clonotype was seen ten or more times. The gene calls are TRBV12-3 or TRBV12-4 and TRBJ1-4, with D tentatively TRBD1 (5 bases). The CDR3 is made up of 14 amino acids. V was pared by 4 bases and J by 3 bases, with 9 bases between. The CDR3 DNA sequence: TGTGCCAGCAGTTCCCGACAGCCTAATGAAAAACTGTTTTTT. This gives the protein CASSSRQPNEKLFF.

There are many counts of this clonotype. V and J are TRBV29-1 and TRBJ2-2, with a weak D call TRBD1 (6 bases). The CDR3 spans 16 residues. Germline lookup yields CDR1 SQVTM and CDR2 ANQGSEA. Deletions cut 2 bases from V and 5 bases from J, with 18 bases between. The CDR3 DNA reads as TGCAGCGTTGAATGGTTACAGGGCGAGAGGACCGGGGAGCTGTTTTTT. Its translation: CSVEWLQGERTGELFF.

The sample holds many counts of this clonotype. V gene TRBV20-1 combines with J gene TRBJ2-2; D remains unclear. Looked up from germline, CDR1 is DFQATT and CDR2 is SNEGSKA (reference sequence). The V end was cut by 6 bases, the J end by 3 bases, with 14 bases between. This CDR3 comprises 14 residues. This CDR3 reads CSALKGPYTGELFF. DNA for the CDR3: TGCAGTGCACTTAAAGGGCCTTACACCGGGGAGCTGTTTTTT.

This clonotype was recorded at least ten times. The genes are TRBV20-1 and TRBJ2-7; a weak D match, TRBD1 (6 bases). V was shortened by 1 base and J by 2 bases, with 9 bases between the two germline ends. From germline, CDR1 is DFQATT and CDR2 SNEGSKA (reference sequence). This CDR3 spans 13 amino acids. Here the CDR3 reads CSARVGATYEQYF. The DNA for the CDR3 is TGCAGTGCTAGAGTGGGGGCAACCTACGAGCAGTACTTC.

This clonotype was detected a few times. This CDR3 is CASSVRGDGNEQFF. CDR3 bases: TGCGCCAGCAGCGTAAGGGGGGATGGCAATGAGCAGTTCTTC. The rearrangement joins TRBV5-1 to TRBJ2-1, with D perhaps assigned TRBD1 or TRBD2 (6 bases each). Germline lookup yields CDR1 SGHRS and CDR2 YFSETQ. V was trimmed by 4 bases and J by 6 bases, leaving 14 bases between them. This CDR3 has 14 residues.

This clonotype was counted between two and nine times. The chain joins TRBV19 to TRBJ2-2; TRBD1 matches 9 bases. The CDR3 contains 14 residues. The V gene's germline CDR1 is LNHDA and CDR2 SQIVND (reference sequence). J was trimmed by 4 bases and V by 7 bases; bases with no gene match: 4. The CDR3: CASKGQGLTGELFF. CDR3 nucleotide sequence: TGTGCCAGTAAGGGACAGGGCCTCACCGGGGAGCTGTTTTTT.

Turning to this clonotype: It may be a read error: a sequence one base away is much more abundant. The chain has TRBV29-1 and TRBJ2-7; no definite D call. Germline values: CDR1 SQVTM, CDR2 ANQGSEA. CDR3 length: 11 amino acids. CDR3: CIVAPGSEQYF. CDR3 nucleotides: TGCATCGTTGCCCCAGGTTCCGAGCAGTACTTC.

This clonotype was recorded many times. The chain combines TRBV3-1 with TRBJ1-4; D unresolved. Trimming removed 1 base at V and 5 bases at J, with 14 bases between. Germline-derived CDR1 and CDR2 are LGHDT and YNNKEL (reference sequence). The CDR3 spans 16 residues. The CDR3 here is CASSQVGFRRNEKLFF. CDR3 DNA sequence: TGTGCCAGCAGCCAAGTAGGGTTCCGGAGGAATGAAAAACTGTTTTTT.

In its sample, this clonotype was seen many times. The rearrangement links TRBV18 to TRBJ1-1; D is uncertain. The CDR3 extends over 12 amino acids. Trimming cost V 4 bases and J 7 bases, with 10 bases left between them. Germline CDR1 and CDR2: KGHSH and LQKENI. CDR3 nucleotide sequence: TGTGCCAGCTCACTAGAACTGATTGAAGCTTTCTTT. Translating it yields CASSLELIEAFF.

This clonotype occurred many times. The genes are TRBV20-1 and TRBJ2-2, with TRBD2 identical over 12 bases. Trimming at V came to 6 bases and at J to 6 bases, leaving 5 bases not matched to a gene. The CDR3 is 14 residues long. CDR1 and CDR2 from the germline V gene are DFQATT and SNEGSKA (reference sequence). The CDR3 sequence: CSAWTSGASGELFF. CDR3 bases: TGCAGTGCCTGGACTAGCGGGGCGTCCGGGGAGCTGTTTTTT.

This clonotype occurred many times. V and J are TRBV2 and TRBJ1-5, with D hard to call. The V gene lost 7 bases and the J gene lost 0 bases, with 7 bases spanning the gap. CDR1 SNHLY and CDR2 FYNNEI come from the germline V gene. The CDR3 extends over 13 amino acids. The CDR3 nucleotides read TGTGCCAGCAAAGATTATAGCAATCAGCCCCAGCATTTT. Encoded protein: CASKDYSNQPQHF.

This clonotype was counted once. With a much larger clone just one base away, this may be a read error. V is TRBV20-1 and J is TRBJ1-4; D not resolved. The CDR3 contains 14 residues. Germline CDR1 and CDR2: DFQATT and SNEGSKA (reference sequence). CDR3 in DNA: TGCAGTGCTCCAAAGGAGACAACTAATGAAAAACTGTCTTTT. Protein product: CSAPKETTNEKLSF.

This clonotype was seen many times. The V and J genes are TRBV6-5 and TRBJ1-3, with 8 bases that match TRBD1. The CDR3 has 19 amino acids. The V and J ends lost 5 bases and 4 bases, in that order; junction bases with no gene match: 19. Germline V gene lookup returns CDR1 MNHEY and CDR2 SVGAGI. The CDR3 coding sequence is TGTGCCAGCAGTCGACGACAGGGGACGGCGCCAAGGGTCGGAAACACCATATATTTT. Protein product: CASSRRQGTAPRVGNTIYF.

A word on this clonotype: At one of its ends the junction is not consistent with the germline gene, which may arise from a read error. CDR3 sequence (DNA): TGCGCCAGCAGCTTGTCGGACTCTAGCAATCAGCACCAGCATTTT. Translation: CASSLSDSSNQHQHF. The rearrangement uses TRBV5-1 and TRBJ1-5, with D uncertain. The CDR3 totals 15 residues. Germline CDR1 SGHRS, CDR2 YFSETQ.

This clonotype was found many times. Here the CDR3 reads CASSGGDEGKWEKLFF. Here the CDR3 DNA reads TGTGCCAGCAGTGGGGGCGACGAGGGGAAGTGGGAAAAACTGTTTTTT. The chain uses TRBV28 and TRBJ1-4, with D possibly being TRBD1 (6 bases). The CDR3 spans 16 residues. V was trimmed by 5 bases and J by 8 bases, leaving 21 bases between them. The germline V gene has CDR1 MDHEN and CDR2 SYDVKM.

This clonotype was recorded many times. V is TRBV29-1 and J is TRBJ2-7; D is undetermined. The CDR3 consists of 11 residues. Trimming removed 6 bases from V and 5 bases from J, with 11 bases in between. Germline V gene sequence: CDR1 SQVTM, CDR2 ANQGSEA. The CDR3 spells CSVHMAHEQYF. DNA of the CDR3: TGCAGCGTACACATGGCCCACGAGCAGTACTTC.